This T cell receptor (beta chain) was sequenced for a study of regulatory T cells in long-lasting Graves disease. Study-wide results and caveats: What was studied was peripheral blood only, and not thyroid tissue.

As for time point: newly diagnosed GD, antithyroid drugs for less than 3 months. PBMCs provided the RNA from which the TCR library was made. The length of the CDR3 is 16 residues. Germline CDR1 and CDR2: DFQATT and SNEGSKA (reference sequence). The ends lost 0 bases at V and 6 bases at J; junction bases unmatched: 14. This clonotype has a count of ten or more. Its antigen is as yet unknown. Arm-PCR of CDR3 regions with iRepertoire HTBI primers generated TCR beta libraries. TCRdb re-called the multiplex PCR reads with MiXCR, one entry per CDR3 protein. The sample yields around 450,000 distinct CDR3 sequences, roughly 15% seen once. These data also featured in a second study, about T cells in Graves' hyperthyroidism and ophthalmopathy. That report notes: Exclusions: uncontrolled infection, other autoimmune disease, pregnancy, lactation. First-round RT-PCR of the TCR CDR3 relied on the HTBI primer set. Blood held most thyroid clonotypes expanded above 0.001 frequency.

The starting material was peripheral blood mononuclear cells (PBMCs), obtained at new diagnosis, from a patient treated with antithyroid drugs. The receptor's source is a woman aged 40 to 49 with Graves disease. The V call is TRBV20-1, the J call TRBJ2-7; 7 nucleotides agree with TRBD1. The CDR3 coding sequence is TGCAGTGCTAGAGATATAGTTAAGACAGGGTCATCCGAGCAGTACTTC. Translating it yields CSARDIVKTGSSEQYF.